There are a few counts of the clone carrying this T cell receptor beta chain. Its antigen is unidentified. cDNA molecules, individually, were tagged with unique molecular identifiers. One entry per CDR3 protein results from TCRdb running MiXCR on the 5' RACE reads. Here the sample spans over 55,000 distinct CDR3 sequences, roughly 12% being singletons. Trimming took 6 bases from V and 2 from J, leaving 6 bases between them. This CDR3 is built from 12 residues. The germline V gene encodes CDR1 MNHNS and CDR2 SASEGT. These data are taken from a study of early T cells in non-severe SARS-CoV-2 infection. About the research overall: RNA in bulk from unsorted whole blood was sequenced, and chains were unpaired. Points from the study as a whole: VDJdb matching skewed toward anti-spike CD8 responses, missing private and CD4 specificities.

The chain uses TRBV6-1 and TRBJ2-3; no reliable D call. The specimen comprised whole blood, sampled at baseline. The clonotype originates from an adult who was a healthcare worker with PCR-confirmed SARS-CoV-2 infection or an uninfected control (not recorded which). In DNA form, the CDR3 reads TGTGCCAGCAGAGCCGCCACAGATACGCAGTATTTT. It codes for CASRAATDTQYF.